These 32 T cell receptor beta chains were sequenced from one sample in a study of T cell responses to AZD1222 COVID-19 vaccine. The method was immunoSEQ multiplex PCR; TCRdb's version includes in-frame clones alone and lacks a portion of them. The repertoire has roughly 130,000 clones, 70% to 90% of them found once; the top ten carry roughly 1.6%. The sequences come from peripheral blood, collected on day 0 of AZD1222 vaccination. These receptors all stem from an adult in good health.

The V call is TRBV30, the J call TRBJ1-1; no reliable D call. In germline, CDR1 is GTSNPN, CDR2 SVGIG (reference sequence). The CDR3 totals 11 residues. The V gene lost 0 bases and the J gene lost 5 bases, with 4 bases spanning the gap. The CDR3 loop is CAWSVWTEAFF. Written as DNA, the CDR3 is TGTGCCTGGAGTGTTTGGACTGAAGCTTTCTTT.

This chain uses TRBV9 with TRBJ2-2; possible D gene TRBD1, 5 bases. V shed 0 bases and J shed 9 bases, with 15 bases lying between them. CDR1 is SGDLS, CDR2 YYNGEE, per germline. The CDR3 loop spans 15 amino acids. CDR3 nucleotides: TGTGCCAGCAGCGTAGGGGGCGGCGGCAGACGGGAGCTGTTTTTT. This encodes CASSVGGGGRRELFF.

The V and J genes are TRBV9 and TRBJ2-6; D is undetermined. The V and J ends lost 8 bases and 2 bases respectively, with 5 bases between them. This CDR3 comprises 12 residues. Germline loops: CDR1 SGDLS, CDR2 YYNGEE. As DNA, the CDR3 is TGTGCCAGTGGTGCTGGGGCCAACGTCCTGACTTTC. This encodes CASGAGANVLTF.

The rearrangement joins TRBV7-2 to TRBJ2-5; TRBD2 matches at 16 bases. V shed 5 bases, J shed 4 bases, and the junction held 13 bases outside the gene matches. CDR3 length: 19 amino acids. The germline CDR1 and CDR2 sequences are SGHTA and FQGNSA. This CDR3 reads CASSADPGLAGGPGETQYF. In DNA form, the CDR3 reads TGTGCCAGCAGCGCGGACCCGGGACTAGCGGGGGGGCCAGGAGAGACCCAGTACTTC.

This chain links TRBV6-5 with TRBJ2-2; D is unresolved. Looked up from germline, CDR1 is MNHEY and CDR2 is SVGAGI. Trimming left V 10 bases short and J 1 base short, with 13 bases between. The CDR3 sequence is 14 residues long. CDR3 in amino acids: CATARVKNTGELFF. The CDR3 bases are TGTGCCACCGCCCGTGTTAAGAACACCGGGGAGCTGTTTTTT.

With regard to this clone: Other DNA sequences in the same sample also yield this CDR3. The J gene is TRBJ2-7, the V gene TRBV27; TRBD2 is a possible D gene (6 bases). The CDR3 runs to 14 residues. Germline-derived CDR1 and CDR2 are MNHEY and SMNVEV (reference sequence). Trimming stripped 3 bases from V and 4 bases from J, with 13 bases between. CDR3 sequence: CASSFSSGSYEQYF. CDR3 coding DNA: TGTGCCAGCAGTTTTTCCAGCGGGTCTTACGAGCAGTACTTC.

This rearrangement joins TRBV30 to TRBJ1-4; 7 nucleotides align to TRBD1. The CDR3 spans 18 residues. From germline, CDR1 is GTSNPN and CDR2 SVGIG (reference sequence). The ends lost 2 bases at V and 7 bases at J; junction bases unmatched: 19. The CDR3 DNA follows: TGTGCCTGGAGTAGTAGAGTCACACAGGGGTCGAAGGTTGAAAAACTGTTTTTT. Amino acid sequence: CAWSSRVTQGSKVEKLFF.

The chain joins TRBV27 to TRBJ2-3; 9 nucleotides line up with TRBD1. The V gene end was trimmed by 7 bases and the J gene end by 2 bases; junction bases not matched to a gene: 16. The CDR3 has 18 amino acids. CDR1 MNHEY and CDR2 SMNVEV come from the germline V gene (reference sequence). The CDR3 here is CASTPSFRDRAVTDTQYF. DNA of the CDR3: TGTGCCAGCACCCCGTCATTCCGGGACAGGGCAGTCACAGATACGCAGTATTTT.

The rearrangement links TRBV2 to TRBJ1-6, with TRBD1 identical over 7 bases. The CDR3 length is 15 residues. The V segment lost 4 bases and the J segment 7 bases; nucleotides outside the gene matches: 7. Per germline, CDR1 SNHLY and CDR2 FYNNEI. The CDR3 coding sequence is TGTGCCAGCAGTGGGGCAGGGGGAAACAATTCACCCCTCCACTTT. Translating gives CASSGAGGNNSPLHF.

The rearrangement uses TRBV18 and TRBJ2-7; TRBD1 matches 9 bases. Germline V gene lookup returns CDR1 KGHSH and CDR2 LQKENI. J gave up 3 bases and V 3 bases, and 3 bases lay outside the gene matches. The CDR3 extends over 14 amino acids. CDR3 region: CASSPRQGVYEQYF. The DNA for the CDR3 is TGTGCCAGCTCACCCCGACAGGGGGTCTACGAGCAGTACTTC.

The chain has TRBV7-2 and TRBJ2-1, with D perhaps matching TRBD2 (6 bases). The CDR3 runs 14 residues. V was cut by 5 bases and J by 14 bases, with 22 bases left in between. CDR1 is SGHTA, CDR2 FQGNSA, per germline. The CDR3 nucleotides read TGTGCCAGCAGCCGCACCGGGACGGCTGAGCGGGAGTTCTTC. Protein product: CASSRTGTAEREFF.

This clone has just one count. The rearrangement links TRBV19 to TRBJ2-1; 9 nucleotides align to TRBD2. This CDR3 region has 16 residues. V dropped 5 bases and J dropped 4; count of bases not matched to a gene: 9. CDR1 and CDR2 from the germline V gene are LNHDA and SQIVND (reference sequence). The CDR3 DNA reads TGTGCCAGTAGTTTAGCGGGAGCCGGCCAATACAATGAGCAGTTCTTC. Its protein product is CASSLAGAGQYNEQFF.

The genes are TRBV5-1 and TRBJ2-3; D gene ambiguous. Trimming removed 0 bases from V and 2 bases from J, with 10 bases in between. The CDR3 is 15 amino acids. CDR1 and CDR2 from the germline V gene are SGHRS and YFSETQ. This CDR3 is CASSLATVYTDTQYF. The CDR3 bases are TGCGCCAGCAGCTTGGCCACAGTCTACACAGATACGCAGTATTTT.

This chain links TRBV18 with TRBJ1-2; possible D gene TRBD1, 5 bases. V was clipped by 5 bases and J by 8 bases, with 21 bases between them. The CDR3 runs to 15 residues. From germline, CDR1 is KGHSH and CDR2 LQKENI. The CDR3 here is CASSSQGALFVGYTF. CDR3 nucleotide sequence: TGTGCCAGCTCATCCCAGGGCGCGTTATTTGTCGGCTACACCTTC.

V gene TRBV27 combines with J gene TRBJ1-5; tentatively, D is TRBD1 (6 bases). The CDR3 totals 13 residues. V lost 5 bases, J lost 7 bases, and 12 bases lay in between. Germline-derived CDR1 and CDR2 are MNHEY and SMNVEV (reference sequence). For the CDR3, the DNA is TGTGCCAGCAGTGTCAATAGGGGGCAGCCCCAGCATTTT. It encodes CASSVNRGQPQHF.

This chain connects TRBV15 to TRBJ1-1, with 8 bases aligning to TRBD1. Germline assignment: CDR1 LNHNV and CDR2 YYDKDF (reference sequence). This CDR3 spans 16 amino acids. V gave up 3 bases and J gave up 0 bases; unmatched junction bases: 6. Here the CDR3 reads CATSRNRGRMNTEAFF. DNA of the CDR3: TGTGCCACCAGCAGGAACAGGGGGAGGATGAACACTGAAGCTTTCTTT.

V is TRBV12-3 or TRBV12-4 and J is TRBJ2-7; D gene unclear. CDR3 length equals 12 residues. V lost 7 bases, J lost 6 bases, and 13 bases lay in between. The CDR3 is CASTKKGLEQYF. The CDR3 region has the DNA TGTGCCAGCACCAAAAAGGGCCTCGAGCAGTACTTC.

Concerning this clone: The same CDR3 is also encoded by other DNA sequences in this sample. The rearrangement joins TRBV3-1 (or the pseudogene TRBV3-2) to TRBJ2-7, with D perhaps TRBD2 (5 bases). CDR3 length equals 14 residues. V was shortened by 0 bases and J by 5 bases, with 11 bases between the two germline ends. The germline V gene encodes CDR1 LGHDT and CDR2 YNNKEL (reference sequence). The CDR3 here is CASSQDRGSNEQYF. In DNA, the CDR3 is TGTGCCAGCAGCCAAGATCGAGGGTCCAACGAGCAGTACTTC.

The genes are TRBV6-6 and TRBJ1-3; D is unclear. This CDR3 comprises 12 residues. V dropped 4 bases and J dropped 6 bases, with 7 bases sitting between them. Per the germline V gene, CDR1 is MNHNY and CDR2 is SVGAGI (reference sequence). The CDR3 is CASSFRENTIYF. DNA for the CDR3: TGTGCCAGCAGTTTCAGAGAAAACACCATATATTTT.

CDR3 bases: TGTGCCAGCAGTCAAAGACAGGGAAGCTATAGCAATCAGCCCCAGCATTTT. Its protein product is CASSQRQGSYSNQPQHF. This chain joins TRBV3-1 (or the pseudogene TRBV3-2) and TRBJ1-5, with TRBD1 matching over 7 bases. The CDR3 loop spans 17 amino acids. The trim removed 6 bases at V and 0 bases at J, leaving 11 bases unmatched. CDR1 LGHDT and CDR2 YNNKEL come from the germline V gene (reference sequence).

V is TRBV4-3 and J is TRBJ2-7; D not resolved. Germline V lookup: CDR1 LGHNA, CDR2 YSLEER. V lost 0 bases and J lost 4, with 10 bases in between. This CDR3 is built from 14 residues. Here the CDR3 reads CASSQDLGSYEQYF. CDR3 coding DNA: TGCGCCAGCAGCCAAGATCTAGGCTCGTACGAGCAGTACTTC.

V gene TRBV6-2 or TRBV6-3 combines with J gene TRBJ2-2; D remains unclear. Germline V CDR1 and CDR2: MNHEY, SVGEGT. V lost 4 bases and J 5 bases, leaving 8 bases between the germline ends. The length of the CDR3 is 13 residues. The CDR3 region has the DNA TGTGCCAGCAGTTCTTCCTGGACCGGGGAGCTGTTTTTT. As protein: CASSSSWTGELFF.

This chain connects TRBV7-2 to TRBJ2-3; 12 bases fit TRBD2. The CDR3 is made up of 19 amino acids. The ends lost 1 base at V and 10 bases at J; junction bases unmatched: 18. In germline, CDR1 is SGHTA, CDR2 FQGNSA. The CDR3: CASSLDGLAGGPSVVAQYF. CDR3 nucleotides: TGTGCCAGCAGCTTAGACGGCCTAGCGGGAGGGCCCAGCGTGGTGGCGCAGTATTTT. The complete variable domain, with remaining parts taken from reference TRBV7-2 and TRBJ2-3, reads GAGVSQSPSNKVTEKGKDVELRCDPISGHTALYWYRQSLGQGLEFLIYFQGNSAPDKSGLPSDRFSAERTGGSVSTLTIQRTQQEDSAVYLCASSLDGLAGGPSVVAQYFGPGTRLTVL.

The sample holds one count of this clone. The chain carries TRBV5-1 and TRBJ2-7; 9 nucleotides align to TRBD2. The germline V gene has CDR1 SGHRS and CDR2 YFSETQ. This CDR3 has 15 residues. V shed 0 bases and J 3 bases; nucleotides not matched to a gene: 4. The CDR3 sequence: CASSLDATSGYEQYF. For the CDR3, the DNA is TGCGCCAGCAGCTTGGATGCGACTAGCGGCTACGAGCAGTACTTC.

The genes are TRBV3-1 (or the pseudogene TRBV3-2) and TRBJ2-5; 10 nucleotides align to TRBD2. Germline loops: CDR1 LGHDT, CDR2 YNNKEL (reference sequence). V lost 0 bases to trimming and J lost 3 bases; unmatched junction nucleotides: 16. The CDR3 has 20 amino acids. The CDR3 region is CASSQEGLASGSRYEETQYF. The CDR3 DNA reads as TGTGCCAGCAGCCAAGAAGGTCTGGCTAGCGGGAGTAGGTATGAAGAGACCCAGTACTTC.

The chain employs TRBV5-6 and TRBJ1-2; 8 positions match TRBD1. Trimming took 4 bases from V and 5 from J; bases not matched to a gene: 13. Germline values: CDR1 SGHDT, CDR2 YYEEEE. CDR3 size: 16 residues. CDR3 in amino acids: CASSVPRQGIGYGYTF. DNA for the CDR3: TGTGCCAGCAGCGTACCTCGACAGGGGATCGGGTATGGCTACACCTTC.

The V gene is TRBV5-4, the J gene TRBJ1-2; 8 nucleotides align to TRBD1. There are 14 residues in the CDR3. Trimming removed 4 bases from V and 4 bases from J; junction bases left unmatched: 6. Germline CDR1 reads SGHNT; CDR2 reads YYREEE (reference sequence). The CDR3 DNA is TGTGCCAGCAGCCCGGGACAGGCGATCTATGGCTACACCTTC. This codes for CASSPGQAIYGYTF.

V is TRBV7-2 and J is TRBJ2-3; D gene uncertain. Germline V CDR1 and CDR2: SGHTA, FQGNSA. V shed 5 bases and J shed 5 bases, with 5 bases lying between them. The CDR3 length is 11 residues. The DNA for the CDR3 is TGTGCCAGCAGCCCCCGAGATACGCAGTATTTT. Amino acids: CASSPRDTQYF.

A single count supports this clone. The chain is built from TRBV3-1 (or the pseudogene TRBV3-2) and TRBJ2-7; a weak D match, TRBD2 (6 bases). The germline V gene has CDR1 LGHDT and CDR2 YNNKEL (reference sequence). The CDR3 runs to 16 residues. V was clipped by 1 base and J by 3 bases, with 16 bases between them. CDR3 region: CASSQGEAGASYEQYF. CDR3 coding DNA: TGTGCCAGCAGCCAAGGGGAGGCAGGAGCTAGCTACGAGCAGTACTTC.

The chain couples TRBV14 to TRBJ1-4; D not certain. V was trimmed by 0 bases and J by 7 bases, leaving 6 bases between them. Germline-derived CDR1 and CDR2 are SGHDN and FVKESK. CDR3 size: 13 residues. This chain's CDR3 is CASSQDFREKLFF. For the CDR3, the DNA is TGTGCCAGCAGCCAAGATTTCCGTGAAAAACTGTTTTTT.

The chain recombines TRBV29-1 with TRBJ2-3; D not certain. The ends were cut back, 3 bases at V and 4 bases at J, with 8 bases in the middle. CDR1 is SQVTM and CDR2 is ANQGSEA in the germline V gene. The CDR3 runs to 12 residues. The CDR3 nucleotides read TGCAGCGTTGAGCTGTTTTCAGATACGCAGTATTTT. Encoded protein: CSVELFSDTQYF.

The genes are TRBV6-5 and TRBJ2-7; 10 bases match TRBD1. This CDR3 has 15 residues. CDR1 is MNHEY and CDR2 is SVGAGI in the germline V gene. After removal of 4 bases from V and 3 bases from J, the junction contained 6 bases not matched to a gene. The CDR3 spells CASSLYGTGVYEQYF. The DNA for the CDR3 is TGTGCCAGCAGTTTATACGGGACAGGGGTCTACGAGCAGTACTTC.